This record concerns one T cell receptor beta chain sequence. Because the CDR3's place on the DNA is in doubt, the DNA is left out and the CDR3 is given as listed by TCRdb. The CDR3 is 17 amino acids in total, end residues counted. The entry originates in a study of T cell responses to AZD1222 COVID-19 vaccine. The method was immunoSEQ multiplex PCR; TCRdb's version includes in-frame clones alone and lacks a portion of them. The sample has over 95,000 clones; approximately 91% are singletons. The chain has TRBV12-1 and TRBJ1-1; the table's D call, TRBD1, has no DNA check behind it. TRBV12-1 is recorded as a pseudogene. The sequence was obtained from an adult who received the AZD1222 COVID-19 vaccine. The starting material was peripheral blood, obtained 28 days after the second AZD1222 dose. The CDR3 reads CASSVGQGIPMNTEAFF.